The rows below give T cell receptor beta chains drawn from one sample of a study of T cell changes during pregnancy in multiple sclerosis. TCRdb keeps only in-frame clones here, not all; method: immunoSEQ multiplex PCR. In the table there are about 50,000 clones, 90% to 95% of which are singletons. The material was CD8+ T cells from peripheral blood mononuclear cells, obtained in the first trimester of pregnancy. The source of these receptors is a female donor with multiple sclerosis, enrolled in a pregnancy study. The conserved cysteine and the conserved F or W are not part of the CDR3 here.

v_gene	len	j_gene	CDR3aa
TRBV5-8	10	TRBJ2-7	ASSLGPIEQY
TRBV28	14	TRBJ1-1	ASPPGLGTRWAEAF
TRBV28	9	TRBJ2-7	ASRPPDEQY
TRBV7-2	15	TRBJ2-1	ASSLVAGGPPYNEQF
TRBV10-3	13	TRBJ1-2	AISESIGTGGGYT
TRBV7-3	12	TRBJ2-1	ASSFGGGRNEQF
TRBV13	13	TRBJ1-5	ASSLGGTDYQPQH
TRBV7-2	11	TRBJ2-7	ASSFGGAYEQY
TRBV4-2	14	TRBJ1-4	ASSRTPGNSNEKLF
TRBV2	13	TRBJ2-3	ASSDGGGKRDTQY
TRBV28	11	TRBJ1-2	ASSSGRGDGYT
TRBV19	12	TRBJ2-1	ASSILAGGNEQF
TRBV7-9	12	TRBJ1-4	ASSLPGEPARLF
TRBV27	14	TRBJ2-7	ASSWLAGTSTYEQY
TRBV9	10	TRBJ2-7	ASSIQGGEQY